A single sample is the source of the 27 T cell receptor beta chains below, sequenced in a study of post-analysis software for immune sequencing data. Overall study results and limits: About five TRBV segments (TRBV5-6, TRBV5-1 and TRBV20-1 among them) occurred more frequently in patients than in controls.

Their specific antigens are unknown. Unique-molecular-identifier-tagged TCR beta cDNA libraries were used. MiXCR was run by TCRdb on the PCR reads, yielding one entry per CDR3 protein. The sample comprises around 770,000 distinct CDR3 sequences, 46% of which are singletons, and 4.9% rests with the top ten. What was sequenced was blood. The receptor set was obtained from a girl aged 10-17 years with multiple sclerosis.

This clonotype appeared a few times. The chain recombines TRBV5-5 with TRBJ2-5; 8 bases map to TRBD1. Germline CDR1 SGHKS, CDR2 YYEKEE (reference sequence). The CDR3 totals 14 residues. V was clipped by 0 bases and J by 7 bases; unmatched bases: 5. The CDR3 coding sequence is TGTGCCAGCAGCTTGGGAGCAGGGGGCGGGACCCAGTACTTC. Protein product: CASSLGAGGGTQYF.

The chain has TRBV6-1 and TRBJ2-7; 13 bases are a match to TRBD2. This CDR3 region has 16 residues. Unmatched junction bases numbered 5, after V lost 0 bases and J lost 6 bases. Per the germline V gene, CDR1 is MNHNS and CDR2 is SASEGT. CDR3 bases: TGTGCCAGCAGTGAAGCGAGACTAGCGGGAGGTCGCGAGCAGTACTTC. Translation: CASSEARLAGGREQYF.

The chain links TRBV7-2 to TRBJ2-4; no definite D call. The CDR3 sequence is 15 residues long. V lost 1 base, J lost 0 bases, and 7 bases lay in between. Germline loops: CDR1 SGHTA, CDR2 FQGNSA. The DNA of the CDR3 is TGTGCCAGCAGCTTAGATACCTCAGCCAAAAACATTCAGTACTTC. It codes for CASSLDTSAKNIQYF.

The rearrangement joins TRBV5-1 to TRBJ2-3; 7 bases map to TRBD2. Per germline, CDR1 SGHRS and CDR2 YFSETQ. The J segment lost 2 bases and the V segment lost 0 bases, leaving 9 bases of the junction unmatched. CDR3 size: 17 residues. The CDR3 bases are TGCGCCAGCAGCTTGGGGGGAAGCGGGATTTTCACAGATACGCAGTATTTT. Its translation is CASSLGGSGIFTDTQYF.

The chain combines TRBV27 with TRBJ2-1; 9 bases are a match to TRBD2. The CDR3 runs to 18 residues. Trimming cost V 6 bases and J 3 bases; bases outside gene matches: 15. Germline V gene data show CDR1 as MNHEY and CDR2 as SMNVEV (reference sequence). CDR3 region: CASRQHAFGTSSYNEQFF. In DNA form, the CDR3 reads TGTGCCAGCAGACAACATGCGTTCGGGACTAGCAGCTACAATGAGCAGTTCTTC.

The chain recombines TRBV29-1 with TRBJ2-1; possibly TRBD2 for D (6 bases). This CDR3 has 14 residues. With 3 bases removed from V and 0 bases from J, the gap between germline ends came to 9 bases. CDR1 is SQVTM and CDR2 is ANQGSEA in the germline V gene. The CDR3 loop is CSVDAGSSYNEQFF. The DNA of the CDR3 is TGCAGCGTTGACGCGGGGAGCTCCTACAATGAGCAGTTCTTC.

This clonotype was seen a single time. V and J are TRBV10-3 and TRBJ2-3; 8 nucleotides line up with TRBD1. Germline V gene lookup returns CDR1 ENHRY and CDR2 SYGVKD. V trimming: 2 bases; J trimming: 11 bases; junction bases outside the gene matches: 15. This CDR3 region has 16 residues. The CDR3 region has the DNA TGTGCCATCAGTGAGGTTGGACAGGGAATAACGCACGAGCAGTATTTT. This encodes CAISEVGQGITHEQYF.

The chain links TRBV6-5 to TRBJ2-1, with D possibly being TRBD1 (5 bases). The V gene's germline CDR1 is MNHEY and CDR2 SVGAGI. The V gene lost 0 bases and the J gene lost 8 bases, with 14 bases spanning the gap. This CDR3 spans 15 amino acids. The CDR3 DNA reads TGTGCCAGCAGTTACTCGCAGGGCCCCAGTTATGAGCAGTTCTTC. It codes for CASSYSQGPSYEQFF.

This chain joins TRBV6-6 and TRBJ1-4, with 7 positions matching TRBD1. The CDR3 totals 14 residues. CDR1 MNHNY and CDR2 SVGAGI come from the germline V gene (reference sequence). The ends lost 6 bases at V and 10 bases at J; junction bases unmatched: 11. The CDR3 region is CASRRGGQSLKLFF. The CDR3 DNA sequence: TGTGCCAGCAGAAGAGGGGGACAGTCTCTAAAACTGTTTTTT.

Only a few counts were recorded for this clonotype. This chain joins TRBV10-2 and TRBJ1-1; no clear D. The germline V and J ends were trimmed by 4 bases and 1 base, with 10 bases remaining between them. Per the germline V gene, CDR1 is WSHSY and CDR2 is SAAADI. The CDR3 spans 14 residues. The CDR3 protein is CASSVGRANTEAFF. In DNA form, the CDR3 reads TGCGCCAGCAGTGTAGGGCGGGCGAACACTGAAGCTTTCTTT.

There are a few counts of this clonotype. This chain joins TRBV12-3 or TRBV12-4 and TRBJ1-4, with a possible D match to TRBD1 (6 bases). This CDR3 spans 15 amino acids. V was clipped by 4 bases and J by 8 bases, with 17 bases between them. The CDR3 region has the DNA TGTGCCAGCAGTTACAGGGACGGGGGTAACGAAAAACTGTTTTTT. Encoded protein: CASSYRDGGNEKLFF.

The V and J genes are TRBV6-1 and TRBJ1-4; D ambiguous. CDR1 MNHNS and CDR2 SASEGT come from the germline V gene. V gave up 5 bases and J gave up 8 bases, with 15 bases separating them. This CDR3 has 14 residues. The CDR3 DNA reads as TGTGCCAGCAGTCCCCATGACATCGCGGAAAAACTGTTTTTT. Translated, it gives CASSPHDIAEKLFF.

The V and J genes are TRBV6-1 and TRBJ2-1, with 10 bases identical to TRBD2. This CDR3 region has 15 residues. Germline trimming cut 8 bases from V and 6 bases from J; bases unmatched to any gene: 10. Germline V gene sequence: CDR1 MNHNS, CDR2 SASEGT. The CDR3 DNA follows: TGTGCCAGCGAGGGGCTAGCGGGAGCTGGCAATGAGCAGTTCTTC. This encodes CASEGLAGAGNEQFF.

This clonotype came up a few times. The rearrangement joins TRBV4-2 to TRBJ2-5; unclear D gene. V lost 5 bases and J 0 bases, leaving 13 bases between the germline ends. The CDR3 has 15 residues. The germline CDR1 and CDR2 sequences are LGHNA and YNFKEQ. This CDR3 reads CASSARPWDQETQYF. The CDR3 nucleotides read TGTGCCAGCAGCGCCAGGCCTTGGGACCAAGAGACCCAGTACTTC.

The chain employs TRBV7-2 and TRBJ2-7, with D possibly being TRBD2 (5 bases). The DNA end is more similar to TRBJ2-5, so the J call may be wrong. The CDR3 covers 16 residues. Germline loops: CDR1 SGHTA, CDR2 FQGNSA. The CDR3 here is CASSPRGRSAVETQYF. The DNA of the CDR3 is TGTGCCAGCAGCCCCAGAGGGCGGTCGGCGGTAGAGACCCAGTACTTC.

The chain joins TRBV4-2 to TRBJ2-7; tentatively, D is TRBD2 (5 bases). Per the germline V gene, CDR1 is LGHNA and CDR2 is YNFKEQ. This CDR3 comprises 16 residues. Trimming removed 0 bases at V and 2 bases at J, with 14 bases between. As DNA, the CDR3 is TGTGCCAGCAGCCAAGATGGAAGCGGTCTCACCTACGAGCAGTACTTC. The encoded protein is CASSQDGSGLTYEQYF.

This clonotype was counted at least ten times. CDR3 coding DNA: TGCGCCAGCAGCCCAGGGGGACTAGAGACCCAGTACTTC. This sequence encodes CASSPGGLETQYF. The rearrangement uses TRBV5-1 and TRBJ2-5; a possible D gene is TRBD1 (7 bases). V dropped 4 bases and J dropped 4 bases, with 11 bases sitting between them. From germline, CDR1 is SGHRS and CDR2 YFSETQ. The CDR3 has 13 residues.

This clonotype was counted once. The chain employs TRBV10-3 and TRBJ2-3; TRBD2 matches at 7 bases. The germline V gene encodes CDR1 ENHRY and CDR2 SYGVKD. The junction had 9 bases not matched to a gene; V was cut back by 4 bases and J by 5 bases. The CDR3 covers 15 residues. The CDR3 protein is CAISALGGGGDTQYF. CDR3 DNA: TGTGCCATCAGTGCCCTTGGGGGGGGTGGAGATACGCAGTATTTT.

The gene calls are TRBV6-5 and TRBJ2-3, with D unresolved. Germline CDR1 MNHEY, CDR2 SVGAGI. Trimming stripped 0 bases from V and 1 base from J, with 8 bases between. The CDR3 extends over 15 amino acids. For the CDR3, the DNA is TGTGCCAGCAGTTACTCGAGCGACGGCACAGATACGCAGTATTTT. This codes for CASSYSSDGTDTQYF.

This rearrangement joins TRBV5-6 to TRBJ2-5; tentative D call: TRBD1 (7 bases). CDR1 and CDR2 from the germline V gene are SGHDT and YYEEEE. The length of the CDR3 is 16 residues. With 1 base removed from V and 5 bases from J, the gap between germline ends came to 18 bases. The CDR3 nucleotides read TGTGCCAGCAGCTTGCCAGGGGGGTCTGTCGGGGAGACCCAGTACTTC. It encodes CASSLPGGSVGETQYF.

The rearrangement uses TRBV10-3 and TRBJ1-1; D is undetermined. The CDR3 is made up of 13 amino acids. V gave up 4 bases and J gave up 1 base, with 7 bases separating them. Looked up from germline, CDR1 is ENHRY and CDR2 is SYGVKD. The CDR3, as DNA: TGTGCCATCAGTGGGCAACCGAACACTGAAGCTTTCTTT. Translated, it gives CAISGQPNTEAFF.

There are a few counts of this clonotype. CDR3: CASSPGWGNEQFF. The CDR3 bases are TGTGCCAGCAGCCCCGGGTGGGGTAATGAGCAGTTCTTC. V usage is TRBV7-2 and J usage is TRBJ2-1; D gene unclear. The CDR3 is 13 residues long. Trimming shortened V by 5 bases and J by 7 bases, and 12 bases separated the two germline ends. CDR1 SGHTA and CDR2 FQGNSA come from the germline V gene.

This clonotype appeared a few times. The chain has TRBV29-1 and TRBJ2-5; 9 bases agree with TRBD2. The junction had 8 bases not matched to a gene; V was cut back by 3 bases and J by 3 bases. CDR1 is SQVTM and CDR2 is ANQGSEA in the germline V gene. The CDR3 has 15 amino acids. The CDR3 DNA is TGCAGCGTTGAGGTTGCTAGCGGGACGGAAGAGACCCAGTACTTC. The encoded protein is CSVEVASGTEETQYF.

CDR3 loop: CASKGRGTNEKLFF. In nucleotides, the CDR3 is TGTGCCAGCAAGGGGCGAGGAACTAATGAAAAACTGTTTTTT. The chain links TRBV28 to TRBJ1-4; perhaps TRBD1 as D (5 bases). V shed 7 bases and J shed 1 base, with 10 bases lying between them. Germline assignment: CDR1 MDHEN and CDR2 SYDVKM. The length of the CDR3 is 14 residues. The variable domain in full, completed from reference TRBV28 and TRBJ1-4, reads DVKVTQSSRYLVKRTGEKVFLECVQDMDHENMFWYRQDPGLGLRLIYFSYDVKMKEKGDIPEGYSVSREKKERFSLILESASTNQTSMYLCASKGRGTNEKLFFGSGTQLSVL.

This clonotype was seen a handful of times. One junction end disagrees with the germline gene, perhaps due to a read error. The chain couples TRBV2 to TRBJ2-7; D not certain. The germline gives CDR1 SNHLY, CDR2 FYNNEI. The CDR3 has 10 amino acids. The CDR3: CASSEYGQYF. As DNA, the CDR3 is TGTGCCAGCAGTGAGTACGGGCAGTACTTC.

The chain links TRBV18 to TRBJ2-4, with 10 bases aligning to TRBD1. The J call may be incorrect, as the DNA end agrees better with TRBJ2-5. This CDR3 is 15 amino acids long. Looked up from germline, CDR1 is KGHSH and CDR2 is LQKENI. CDR3 coding DNA: TGTGCCAGCTCACGCGACAGGGGGCAAGGGGAGACCCAGTACTTC. Encoded protein: CASSRDRGQGETQYF.

The sample holds a few counts of this clonotype. The chain combines TRBV4-2 with TRBJ2-3; D unresolved. V shed 3 bases and J shed 4 bases, with 8 bases lying between them. The CDR3 length is 13 residues. In germline, CDR1 is LGHNA, CDR2 YNFKEQ. The CDR3 protein is CASSHTPADTQYF. CDR3 coding DNA: TGTGCCAGCAGCCATACCCCAGCAGATACGCAGTATTTT.